This TCR beta chain was retrieved from a study of blood T cells in healthy people across ages. This clonotype was seen many times. CDR3 length equals 14 residues. V lost 4 bases and J lost 4, with 11 bases in between. Germline-derived CDR1 and CDR2 are SGHVS and FQNEAQ. Combining a sample-barcoded 5' primer with a J-beta primer mix, a second PCR ran for 7 to 11 cycles. All cDNA molecules were each tagged by a template-switch adaptor with 12 random nucleotides. TCRdb ran MiXCR on the 5' RACE reads and lists one entry per CDR3 protein. The sample shows about 640,000 distinct CDR3 sequences, about 30% of them seen only once.

The sequencing input was blood. The gene calls are TRBV7-8 and TRBJ1-5; D uncertain. This sequence was found in a woman at least 80 years old in good health. CDR3 residues: CASSSRRLNQPQHF. CDR3 nucleotides: TGTGCCAGCAGCTCAAGACGTCTGAATCAGCCCCAGCATTTT. Looking up the rest from reference TRBV7-8 and TRBJ1-5 gives the full variable domain: GAGVSQSPRYKVAKRGQDVALRCDPISGHVSLFWYQQALGQGPEFLTYFQNEAQLDKSGLPSDRFFAERPEGSVSTLKIQRTQQEDSAVYLCASSSRRLNQPQHFGDGTRLSIL.